Each of the 31 T cell receptor beta chains below was sequenced from the same sample in a study of brain T cells in children with intractable seizures. Only cases whose brain tissue showed the highest T cell transcript signatures were sequenced. Using immunoSEQ multiplex PCR, the repertoire was profiled, and TCRdb retains in-frame clones only, with some absent. The sample includes thousands of clones, 65% to 80% of them seen just once. Sample: resected brain tissue, taken at surgery. These TCRs come from a boy in the first two years of life with tuberous sclerosis and intractable seizures.

This chain uses TRBV7-9 with TRBJ1-2, with a weak D call TRBD1 (5 bases). CDR1 is SEHNR and CDR2 is FQNEAQ in the germline V gene (reference sequence). The CDR3 covers 19 residues. V lost 0 bases and J lost 3, with 23 bases in between. The DNA of the CDR3 is TGTGCCAGCAGCTTAGCCCCCCCTTCCTCAGGGCGGACTTACTATGGCTACACCTTC. It translates to CASSLAPPSSGRTYYGYTF.

This clone was detected only once. The rearrangement uses TRBV18 and TRBJ2-3; a possible D gene is TRBD2 (5 bases). The V end was cut by 3 bases, the J end by 1 base, with 8 bases between. The CDR3 has 14 residues. Germline V lookup: CDR1 KGHSH, CDR2 LQKENI. CDR3: CASSPGLGTDTQYF. The CDR3 nucleotides are TGTGCCAGCTCACCCGGACTGGGCACAGATACGCAGTATTTT.

This clone appeared a single time. The chain combines TRBV24-1 with TRBJ2-2; TRBD1 matches 7 bases. V lost 6 bases and J lost 4; bases outside the gene matches: 1. CDR1 is KGHDR and CDR2 is SFDVKD in the germline V gene. This CDR3 region has 13 residues. The CDR3 loop reads CATSTGATGELFF. CDR3 nucleotide sequence: TGTGCCACCAGTACAGGGGCCACCGGGGAGCTGTTTTTT.

This clone was recorded a few times. This rearrangement joins TRBV6-2 or TRBV6-3 to TRBJ2-1; D is tentatively TRBD1 or TRBD2 (6 bases each). Germline values: CDR1 MNHEY, CDR2 SVGEGT. Trimming left V 3 bases short and J 2 bases short, with 11 bases between. The CDR3 consists of 15 residues. This CDR3 reads CASSYRGPTYNEQFF. CDR3 DNA: TGTGCCAGCAGTTATCGGGGGCCCACCTACAATGAGCAGTTCTTC.

In nucleotides, the CDR3 is TGTGCCAGCAGCGTTTCAGGTACTGGAAACACCATATATTTT. The encoded protein is CASSVSGTGNTIYF. The J gene is TRBJ1-3, the V gene TRBV9; D unclear. The CDR3 runs 14 residues. Germline V gene data show CDR1 as SGDLS and CDR2 as YYNGEE. The V end was cut by 2 bases, the J end by 2 bases, with 8 bases between.

The chain carries TRBV9 and TRBJ1-1; no reliable D call. Germline V lookup: CDR1 SGDLS, CDR2 YYNGEE. CDR3 length: 13 amino acids. The V end lost 4 bases, the J end lost 0 bases, and 7 bases lay between the germline ends. The CDR3 is CASSSTVNTEAFF. The CDR3, as DNA: TGTGCCAGCAGCTCTACAGTGAACACTGAAGCTTTCTTT.

The chain combines TRBV7-9 with TRBJ2-1; D gene uncertain. The CDR3 is 14 amino acids. The V end lost 5 bases, the J end lost 3 bases, and 11 bases lay between the germline ends. CDR1 is SEHNR and CDR2 is FQNEAQ in the germline V gene (reference sequence). CDR3 in DNA: TGTGCCAGCAGCCCGGAACCCCTCTACAATGAGCAGTTCTTC. Amino acids: CASSPEPLYNEQFF.

This chain links TRBV5-1 with TRBJ2-7; D gene uncertain. The CDR3 extends over 11 amino acids. CDR1 and CDR2 from the germline V gene are SGHRS and YFSETQ. The germline V and J ends were trimmed by 4 bases and 0 bases, with 2 bases remaining between them. The CDR3 loop is CASSTSYEQYF. The CDR3 DNA reads TGCGCCAGCAGCACCTCCTACGAGCAGTACTTC.

The rearrangement joins TRBV28 to TRBJ1-1, with unresolved D. V was trimmed by 2 bases and J by 1 base, leaving 8 bases between them. The CDR3 is 14 amino acids. The germline CDR1 and CDR2 sequences are MDHEN and SYDVKM. DNA of the CDR3: TGTGCCAGCAGTTTAGAACGGGAGAACACTGAAGCTTTCTTT. It yields the protein CASSLERENTEAFF.

V and J are TRBV7-3 and TRBJ2-1; D assignment may be TRBD1 or TRBD2 (5 bases each). The CDR3 has 17 residues. Trimming left V 5 bases short and J 6 bases short, with 23 bases between. Germline CDR1 reads SGHTA; CDR2 reads FQGTGA. The CDR3 DNA follows: TGTGCCAGCAGCCCTTGGTTGGGATTGGGGACCCCCAATGAGCAGTTCTTC. Amino acids: CASSPWLGLGTPNEQFF. The full variable domain, completed using reference TRBV7-3 and TRBJ2-1, is GAGVSQTPSNKVTEKGKYVELRCDPISGHTALYWYRQSLGQGPEFLIYFQGTGAADDSGLPNDRFFAVRPEGSVSTLKIQRTERGDSAVYLCASSPWLGLGTPNEQFFGPGTRLTVL.

J is TRBJ2-1 and V is TRBV9, with D unclear. The germline gives CDR1 SGDLS, CDR2 YYNGEE. The germline V and J ends were trimmed by 0 bases and 0 bases, with 7 bases remaining between them. This CDR3 is built from 15 residues. The CDR3 is CASSVVPYSYNEQFF. The CDR3 DNA follows: TGTGCCAGCAGCGTAGTCCCCTACTCCTACAATGAGCAGTTCTTC.

A remark on this clone: The DNA is left out, because the CDR3 cannot be placed on it with certainty; the CDR3 is given as TCRdb lists it. This chain uses TRBV6-2 or TRBV6-3 with TRBJ2-2; the table names TRBD2, a call not compared with the DNA. The length of the CDR3 is 13 amino acids, counting both ends. Germline V gene lookup returns CDR1 MNHEY and CDR2 SVGEGT. The CDR3 loop reads CASSLRRAGELFF.

The chain uses TRBV6-2 or TRBV6-3 and TRBJ2-1, with D uncertain. The germline V gene has CDR1 MNHEY and CDR2 SVGEGT. CDR3 length equals 15 residues. The germline V and J ends were trimmed by 3 bases and 0 bases, with 9 bases remaining between them. This CDR3 is CASSYRGPSYNEQFF. The CDR3 region has the DNA TGTGCCAGCAGTTATCGCGGCCCCTCCTACAATGAGCAGTTCTTC.

The V and J genes are TRBV7-2 and TRBJ2-2; no firm D call. The CDR3 sequence is 12 residues long. The germline gives CDR1 SGHTA, CDR2 FQGNSA. V lost 4 bases, J lost 3 bases, and 3 bases lay in between. This CDR3 is CASSYYTGELFF. The CDR3, as DNA: TGTGCCAGCAGCTACTACACCGGGGAGCTGTTTTTT.

The chain combines TRBV5-1 with TRBJ2-5, with TRBD2 matching 10 bases. The CDR3 extends over 13 amino acids. CDR1 SGHRS and CDR2 YFSETQ come from the germline V gene. V was clipped by 7 bases and J by 7 bases; unmatched bases: 7. In DNA form, the CDR3 reads TGCGCCAGCGGGTTCTGGACTAGCGGGACCCAGTACTTC. This sequence encodes CASGFWTSGTQYF.

Relative to its sample, this clone is medium-sized. The chain couples TRBV6-6 to TRBJ2-1; 9 bases line up with TRBD2. Germline assignment: CDR1 MNHNY and CDR2 SVGAGI (reference sequence). V was clipped by 11 bases and J by 2 bases; unmatched bases: 4. The CDR3 length is 13 residues. CDR3 in DNA: TGTGCCCTGAGGACTAGCGCCTACAATGAGCAGTTCTTC. Translation: CALRTSAYNEQFF.

The chain carries TRBV6-5 and TRBJ1-2, with 7 bases matching TRBD1. The length of the CDR3 is 15 residues. Germline assignment: CDR1 MNHEY and CDR2 SVGAGI. V was clipped by 0 bases and J by 8 bases; unmatched bases: 9. CDR3 in amino acids: CASSYSRLTGRGYTF. The DNA of the CDR3 is TGTGCCAGCAGTTACTCCCGTTTGACAGGGAGAGGCTACACCTTC.

The V and J genes are TRBV12-3 or TRBV12-4 and TRBJ2-1; D not certain. There are 12 residues in the CDR3. Trimming left V 1 base short and J 8 bases short, with 6 bases between. CDR3 DNA sequence: TGTGCCAGCAGTTTAGTTTTAGATGAGCAGTTCTTC. Translating it yields CASSLVLDEQFF.

CDR3 protein: CASSDRRDTGELFF. CDR3 in DNA: TGTGCCAGCAGTGACCGTAGGGACACCGGGGAGCTGTTTTTT. The rearrangement uses TRBV6-2 or TRBV6-3 and TRBJ2-2; no definite D call. This CDR3 region has 14 residues. CDR1 and CDR2 from the germline V gene are MNHEY and SVGEGT. Trimming shortened V by 5 bases and J by 3 bases, and 10 bases separated the two germline ends.

CDR3 protein: CASSGGMNTEAFF. The CDR3 coding sequence is TGTGCCAGCAGCGGCGGAATGAACACTGAAGCTTTCTTT. The chain employs TRBV9 and TRBJ1-1, with D unclear. CDR1 SGDLS and CDR2 YYNGEE come from the germline V gene. CDR3 size: 13 residues. V was clipped by 3 bases and J by 0 bases, with 6 bases between them.

This chain links TRBV9 with TRBJ2-1; the match to TRBD2 covers 11 bases. V trimming: 2 bases; J trimming: 4 bases; junction bases outside the gene matches: 2. The CDR3 is 15 amino acids. Germline lookup yields CDR1 SGDLS and CDR2 YYNGEE. The CDR3 region has the DNA TGTGCCAGCAGCGTTCTAGCGGGGGGTTACAATGAGCAGTTCTTC. The encoded protein is CASSVLAGGYNEQFF.

V gene TRBV7-9 combines with J gene TRBJ1-1, with a possible D match to TRBD1 (5 bases). This CDR3 is 15 amino acids long. The V and J ends lost 4 bases and 0 bases respectively, with 12 bases between them. CDR1 is SEHNR, CDR2 FQNEAQ, per germline (reference sequence). The CDR3 sequence is CASSSLGRLNTEAFF. DNA of the CDR3: TGTGCCAGCAGCTCACTGGGACGGCTGAACACTGAAGCTTTCTTT. The variable domain in full, completed from reference TRBV7-9 and TRBJ1-1, reads DTGVSQNPRHKITKRGQNVTFRCDPISEHNRLYWYRQTLGQGPEFLTYFQNEAQLEKSRLLSDRFSAERPKGSFSTLEIQRTEQGDSAMYLCASSSLGRLNTEAFFGQGTRLTVV.

V usage is TRBV30 and J usage is TRBJ2-1; 8 nucleotides agree with TRBD2. CDR1 is GTSNPN and CDR2 is SVGIG in the germline V gene (reference sequence). The ends lost 0 bases at V and 10 bases at J; junction bases unmatched: 11. The CDR3 has 15 residues. The CDR3 sequence is CAWSVSGGYIEEQFF. CDR3 nucleotide sequence: TGTGCCTGGAGTGTATCGGGGGGGTATATCGAGGAGCAGTTCTTC.

The chain joins TRBV10-1 to TRBJ2-1; TRBD1 or TRBD2 may be the D gene (5 bases each). Trimming stripped 2 bases from V and 2 bases from J, with 7 bases between. CDR3 length: 14 amino acids. Germline CDR1 WNHNN, CDR2 SYGVQD (reference sequence). The CDR3 here is CASSERGAYNEQFF. The CDR3 nucleotides read TGCGCCAGCAGTGAGCGGGGCGCCTACAATGAGCAGTTCTTC.

The chain combines TRBV3-1 (or the pseudogene TRBV3-2) with TRBJ2-7, with D perhaps TRBD1 (6 bases). Germline V gene data show CDR1 as LGHDT and CDR2 as YNNKEL (reference sequence). The CDR3 loop spans 13 amino acids. Trimming cost V 4 bases and J 5 bases, with 12 bases left between them. This CDR3 reads CASSPLGAHEQYF. The CDR3 nucleotides are TGTGCCAGCAGCCCCTTGGGGGCCCACGAGCAGTACTTC.

The chain employs TRBV2 and TRBJ2-1, with D possibly TRBD1 on 5 matching bases. Germline CDR1 SNHLY, CDR2 FYNNEI. Between the trimmed V and J ends, which lost 3 bases and 11 bases, there was a span of 11 bases. This CDR3 has 12 amino acids. This chain's CDR3 is CASSEGQGKQFF. Written as DNA, the CDR3 is TGTGCCAGCAGTGAGGGGCAGGGCAAGCAGTTCTTC.

The chain combines TRBV9 with TRBJ1-5; 7 nucleotides match TRBD1. Germline V CDR1 and CDR2: SGDLS, YYNGEE. CDR3 length: 15 amino acids. Germline trimming cut 5 bases from V and 5 bases from J; bases unmatched to any gene: 10. The CDR3 loop reads CASSPTGALDQPQHF. The CDR3 DNA is TGTGCCAGCAGTCCAACAGGGGCATTGGATCAGCCCCAGCATTTT.

The J gene is TRBJ2-1, the V gene TRBV7-2; TRBD2 is a possible D gene (5 bases). From germline, CDR1 is SGHTA and CDR2 FQGNSA. Trimming pared 5 bases from V and 6 bases from J, leaving 14 bases between. The CDR3 spans 14 residues. CDR3 sequence reads: CASSPPTRSNEQFF. The CDR3 DNA follows: TGTGCCAGCAGCCCACCTACTAGGTCCAATGAGCAGTTCTTC.

The V and J genes are TRBV11-3 and TRBJ1-2, with 7 bases aligning to TRBD1. Germline CDR1 SGHNT, CDR2 YENEEA. V lost 5 bases, J lost 3 bases, and 6 bases stayed unmatched. The CDR3 extends over 14 amino acids. CDR3 DNA: TGTGCCAGCAGCCTAAATACAGGGGACTATGGCTACACCTTC. Protein product: CASSLNTGDYGYTF.

The V gene is TRBV7-6, the J gene TRBJ2-3, with D unclear. The CDR3 spans 13 residues. Germline values: CDR1 SGHVS, CDR2 FNYEAQ. Trimming removed 5 bases at V and 2 bases at J, with 8 bases between. As DNA, the CDR3 is TGTGCCAGCAGCAAGACAAACACAGATACGCAGTATTTT. It codes for CASSKTNTDTQYF.

The chain uses TRBV2 and TRBJ2-2; D might be TRBD2 (6 bases). Germline CDR1 reads SNHLY; CDR2 reads FYNNEI. The CDR3 totals 14 residues. V was clipped by 7 bases and J by 5 bases, with 14 bases between them. The CDR3: CASNPTRLTGELFF. For the CDR3, the DNA is TGTGCCAGCAATCCGACTAGGCTGACCGGGGAGCTGTTTTTT.